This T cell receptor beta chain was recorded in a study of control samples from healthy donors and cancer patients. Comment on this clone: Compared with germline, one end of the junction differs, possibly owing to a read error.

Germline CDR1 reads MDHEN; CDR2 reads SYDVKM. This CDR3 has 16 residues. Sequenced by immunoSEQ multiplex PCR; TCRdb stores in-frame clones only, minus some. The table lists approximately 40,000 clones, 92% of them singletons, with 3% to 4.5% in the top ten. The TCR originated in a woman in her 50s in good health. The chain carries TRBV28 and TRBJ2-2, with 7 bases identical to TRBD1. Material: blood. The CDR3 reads CASSFRDRISHRGAVF. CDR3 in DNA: TGTGCCAGCAGTTTCCGGGACAGAATATCACACCGGGGAGCTGTTTTT. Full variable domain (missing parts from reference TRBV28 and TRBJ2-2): DVKVTQSSRYLVKRTGEKVFLECVQDMDHENMFWYRQDPGLGLRLIYFSYDVKMKEKGDIPEGYSVSREKKERFSLILESASTNQTSMYLCASSFRDRISHRGAVFGEGSRLTVL.